This T cell receptor (beta chain) stems from a study of blood T cell repertoires in COVID-19. Whole-study context: T cells, B-cell-depleted T cells, or PBMCs provided the cDNA or gDNA that served as material.

Per the original data handling: Nucleated cell number was recorded as an estimate derived from reference gene primer amplification. TCRdb's copy holds only in-frame clones and misses some; the assay was immunoSEQ multiplex PCR. Clone size and V and J calls were adopted from that table, with D and trimming inferred from the DNA. The sample lists 250,000 to 350,000 clones; about nine tenths were seen once. The clonotype comes from a woman aged 35 to 49 who had recovered from COVID-19. The sample taken for sequencing was peripheral blood.

CDR3 sequence: CATSGGGGLAGAGTGELFF. The CDR3 region has the DNA TGTGCCACCAGTGGCGGGGGGGGACTAGCGGGAGCCGGCACCGGGGAGCTGTTTTTT. The chain couples TRBV24-1 to TRBJ2-2, with 14 nucleotides matching TRBD2. The V segment lost 5 bases and the J segment 4 bases; nucleotides outside the gene matches: 11. Per germline, CDR1 KGHDR and CDR2 SFDVKD. This CDR3 contains 19 residues.